This T cell receptor beta chain was recorded in a study of PD-1 blockade in classical Hodgkin lymphoma. Looking at the study overall: Nivolumab 3 mg/kg was given intravenously every 2 weeks.

Note on this clone: Antigen unknown.

Each patient relapsed following autologous stem cell transplantation, and prior brentuximab vedotin exposure differed. Findings and limits, study-wide: Exclusion applied to patients who initiated nivolumab less than 1 year following ASCT.

Libraries were prepared by immunoSEQ multiplex PCR; TCRdb keeps only in-frame clonotypes and omits some of them. The sample carries about 13,000 clones, roughly 80% recorded once. Germline CDR1 reads DFQATT; CDR2 reads SNEGSKA (reference sequence). The ends were cut back, 5 bases at V and 0 bases at J, with 4 bases in the middle. The CDR3 loop spans 11 amino acids. The V and J genes are TRBV20-1 and TRBJ1-1; D not resolved. This TCR was sampled from a human donor with classical Hodgkin lymphoma. Sequencing used peripheral blood mononuclear cells (PBMCs), obtained at baseline. CDR3 nucleotide sequence: TGCAGTGCTTATATGAACACTGAAGCTTTCTTT. Protein: CSAYMNTEAFF.